This entry lists 10 T cell receptor beta chains sequenced from one sample in a study of shared clonotypes between healthy human individuals. TCRdb's table, derived via immunoSEQ multiplex PCR, lists solely in-frame clones and lacks some. The table includes roughly 1,500,000 clones, approximately 98.5% detected once. Sequenced: naive CD4+ T cells sorted from blood. Described subset: CD45RA+ positively selected. Receptors were obtained from a young man in good health.

The J gene is TRBJ2-2, the V gene TRBV5-8, with D unclear. Germline V gives CDR1 SGHTS, CDR2 YDEGEE. V lost 0 bases and J 4 bases, leaving 7 bases between the germline ends. The CDR3 length is 14 residues. CDR3 sequence reads: CASSLVKVTGELFF. As DNA, the CDR3 is TGTGCCAGCAGCTTGGTAAAGGTCACCGGGGAGCTGTTTTTT.

The CDR3 loop is CASSQVGQGVNTGELFF. In DNA form, the CDR3 reads TGCGCCAGCAGCCAAGTCGGCCAGGGAGTAAACACCGGGGAGCTGTTTTTT. This rearrangement joins TRBV4-1 to TRBJ2-2; D possibly uses TRBD1 or TRBD2 (5 bases each). The V gene lost 1 base and the J gene lost 2 bases, with 14 bases spanning the gap. Looked up from germline, CDR1 is MGHRA and CDR2 is YSYEKL. The CDR3 runs 17 residues.

This clone was recorded once. The V and J genes are TRBV6-4 and TRBJ2-3; D remains ambiguous. Germline V lookup: CDR1 MRHNA, CDR2 SNTAGT. This CDR3 is 15 amino acids long. Trimming cost V 6 bases and J 0 bases, with 13 bases left between them. The CDR3, as DNA: TGTGCCAGCAGCGCCCAACCAACTAGCACAGATACGCAGTATTTT. As protein: CASSAQPTSTDTQYF.

V and J are TRBV6-6 and TRBJ2-5; D possibly matches TRBD1 or TRBD2 (6 bases each). Germline V gene lookup returns CDR1 MNHNY and CDR2 SVGAGI (reference sequence). V lost 11 bases to trimming and J lost 5 bases, with 27 bases between them. This CDR3 contains 16 residues. The CDR3 loop reads CAARTGSGGTWETQYF. CDR3 sequence (DNA): TGTGCCGCTCGAACCGGTAGCGGAGGGACATGGGAGACCCAGTACTTC.

The chain carries TRBV5-1 and TRBJ2-1, with 14 bases fitting TRBD2. From germline, CDR1 is SGHRS and CDR2 YFSETQ. This CDR3 spans 17 amino acids. The V segment lost 4 bases and the J segment 3 bases; nucleotides outside the gene matches: 6. In DNA form, the CDR3 reads TGCGCCAGCAGCCGAGGGACTAGCGGGAGCTTCTACAATGAGCAGTTCTTC. It yields the protein CASSRGTSGSFYNEQFF.

V is TRBV11-3 and J is TRBJ2-7; 14 bases align to TRBD2. With 4 bases clipped from V and 3 bases from J, the junction kept 11 bases outside the gene matches. The germline V gene encodes CDR1 SGHNT and CDR2 YENEEA. The CDR3 has 18 amino acids. The CDR3 is CASSYGLAGGPTIYEQYF. The CDR3 DNA reads as TGTGCCAGCAGCTATGGACTAGCGGGAGGCCCAACCATCTACGAGCAGTACTTC.

The chain is built from TRBV15 and TRBJ2-6; D is uncertain. V lost 4 bases, J lost 10 bases, and 20 bases lay in between. CDR1 is LNHNV and CDR2 is YYDKDF in the germline V gene (reference sequence). The CDR3 totals 16 residues. CDR3 coding DNA: TGTGCCACCAGCACCCCCATGGGGTGGATGGAGAACGTCCTGACTTTC. Translating gives CATSTPMGWMENVLTF.

This clone was observed once. In the same sample, other DNA sequences code for this CDR3. The V gene is TRBV28, the J gene TRBJ1-5, with 7 bases fitting TRBD1. The CDR3 length is 14 residues. Per the germline V gene, CDR1 is MDHEN and CDR2 is SYDVKM. V lost 3 bases and J lost 4; bases outside the gene matches: 3. In DNA, the CDR3 is TGTGCCAGCAGTTTGTCAGGGGGTAATCAGCCCCAGCATTTT. Translating it yields CASSLSGGNQPQHF.

This chain connects TRBV10-1 to TRBJ1-1; D unclear. This CDR3 has 14 amino acids. The V gene's germline CDR1 is WNHNN and CDR2 SYGVQD (reference sequence). V was cut by 4 bases and J by 5 bases, with 14 bases left in between. CDR3 sequence (DNA): TGCGCCAGCAGTGCCGGGGTTAAGAGTACTGAAGCTTTCTTT. This translates into CASSAGVKSTEAFF.

This sequence joins TRBV25-1 and TRBJ2-2; 8 nucleotides align to TRBD2. Losses at the gene ends were 4 bases for V and 5 bases for J; bases not matched to a gene: 6. CDR3 length: 15 residues. Germline CDR1 and CDR2: MGHDK and SYGVNS. This CDR3 reads CASSVSGGDTGELFF. The CDR3 DNA sequence: TGTGCCAGCAGTGTGTCGGGAGGGGATACCGGGGAGCTGTTTTTT.